Presented here are 6 T cell receptor beta chains from one specimen sequenced in a study of T cell changes during pregnancy in multiple sclerosis. Data came from immunoSEQ multiplex PCR; TCRdb stores just in-frame clones and leaves some out. The repertoire holds 45,000 to 55,000 clones, with 88% as singletons. The sample was CD4+ T cells from peripheral blood mononuclear cells, taken in the second trimester of pregnancy. All receptors come from a female donor with multiple sclerosis, enrolled in a pregnancy study.

The genes are TRBV6-1 and TRBJ1-1; D gene uncertain. Trimming cost V 2 bases and J 0 bases, with 10 bases left between them. Germline V CDR1 and CDR2: MNHNS, SASEGT. This CDR3 has 15 amino acids. CDR3 sequence (DNA): TGTGCCAGCAGTGAAAGTGTGGCGGTGAACACTGAAGCTTTCTTT. Its protein is CASSESVAVNTEAFF.

V and J are TRBV19 and TRBJ2-7, with D possibly being TRBD1 (5 bases). The V gene lost 6 bases and the J gene lost 4 bases, with 7 bases spanning the gap. Germline V gives CDR1 LNHDA, CDR2 SQIVND (reference sequence). The CDR3 totals 11 residues. The CDR3 DNA follows: TGTGCCAGTAGAGGGGTTTACGAGCAGTACTTC. It codes for CASRGVYEQYF.

The chain employs TRBV5-1 and TRBJ2-7; 7 bases fit TRBD1. With V trimmed by 4 bases and J by 6 bases, 13 bases remained unmatched. From germline, CDR1 is SGHRS and CDR2 YFSETQ. The CDR3 is made up of 15 amino acids. The CDR3: CASSLGTYSGGEQYF. As DNA, the CDR3 is TGCGCCAGCAGCCTAGGGACCTACTCAGGGGGCGAGCAGTACTTC.

The table lists this clone with a few counts. This sequence joins TRBV28 and TRBJ1-1; no clear D. CDR1 is MDHEN and CDR2 is SYDVKM in the germline V gene. Between the trimmed V and J ends, which lost 5 bases and 4 bases, there was a span of 17 bases. This CDR3 region has 15 residues. CDR3: CASSASTGRSTEAFF. The CDR3 DNA follows: TGTGCCAGCAGTGCATCGACGGGTCGAAGCACTGAAGCTTTCTTT.

To note about this clone: The junction does not match germline at one end; this may be a read error. The rearrangement uses TRBV7-2 and TRBJ2-3; D perhaps matches TRBD2 (7 bases). The CDR3 has 17 residues. CDR1 is SGHTA and CDR2 is FQGNSA in the germline V gene. DNA for the CDR3: TGTGCCAGCAGCTTAGAGGCGGGAGTGGTCACAGATACGAGGGGGGGCTTT. It translates to CASSLEAGVVTDTRGGF.

This clone was seen a single time. V usage is TRBV4-2 and J usage is TRBJ2-2; 8 nucleotides line up with TRBD2. Germline V lookup: CDR1 LGHNA, CDR2 YNFKEQ. The V gene end was trimmed by 1 base and the J gene end by 3 bases; junction bases not matched to a gene: 13. The CDR3 runs to 19 residues. DNA for the CDR3: TGTGCCAGCAGCCAAGGGCCAGGAGCGGGAGCATGGGACACCGGGGAGCTGTTTTTT. Its protein is CASSQGPGAGAWDTGELFF.